The entry below gives a single T cell receptor beta chain sequence along with its context. The PCR had 60 Vbeta and 13 Jbeta primers. Assay: immunoSEQ multiplex PCR; the TCRdb copy retains only in-frame clones and omits some. Reported are 100,000 to 150,000 clones; the ten largest clones contain approximately 1.7%. Each of the donors was a healthy bone marrow donor. The data were taken from a study of cytomegalovirus exposure and HLA in healthy donors. There are 13 residues in the CDR3. The ends lost 2 bases at V and 15 bases at J; junction bases unmatched: 10. The germline gives CDR1 SNHLY, CDR2 FYNNEI.

Sequencing used PBMCs. The receptor comes from a woman in her forties in good health and CMV-seropositive. V usage is TRBV2 and J usage is TRBJ2-1, with 7 positions matching TRBD2. The DNA of the CDR3 is TGTGCCAGCAGTGAAAGGGACGGCGGGAGTCTGTTCTTC. It is translated as CASSERDGGSLFF.